The clone carrying this T cell receptor (beta chain) has ten or more counts. What it recognizes is unknown. The entry originates in a study of T cells in Graves' hyperthyroidism and ophthalmopathy. Points from the study as a whole: Ophthalmopathy was separated from stable hyperthyroidism by a 13 V-J model.

Not enrolled were patients with uncontrolled infection, other autoimmune disease, pregnancy or lactation. Each diagnosis drew on symptoms, thyroxine, TRAb, thyroid ultrasound and orbital computed tomography findings. The CDR3 regions of TCR beta were amplified from RNA transcripts. TCR CDR3 regions were first amplified by RT-PCR with HTBI primers. MiXCR was run by TCRdb on the multiplex PCR reads, yielding one entry per CDR3 protein. The repertoire holds fewer than 800,000 distinct CDR3 sequences, with over 15% as singletons. The sample consisted of blood. The origin of this receptor is a man aged 18 to 30 with Graves' hyperthyroidism.

CDR3: CAWSSIYNEQFF. CDR3 bases: TGTGCCTGGAGCTCCATCTACAATGAGCAGTTCTTC. This sequence joins TRBV30 and TRBJ2-1, with D unclear. Trimming took off 3 bases at V and 3 bases at J, with 6 bases between the two ends. Germline V gene data show CDR1 as GTSNPN and CDR2 as SVGIG (reference sequence). CDR3 size: 12 residues.